Listed here is a single T cell receptor beta chain. Which antigen it targets is not known. Base-call qualities are not available, and no considerably larger clone is one nucleotide away. The data stem from a study of cytomegalovirus exposure and HLA in healthy donors (dated by TCRdb to between 2016 and 2019). In terms of the full investigation: In an earlier analysis of 450 to 750 of the donors, 250 to 350 Gb of sequence data and approximately 120 million unique TCR beta sequences from 180 million or so T cells were reported. Approximately 310 gigabases of sequencing data and 70 million to 95 million unique TCR sequences made up an early release that covered 500 to 700 HLA-typed donors. The genetic ancestry cluster associated with self-reported Caucasian donors included around 76% of the roughly 400 genotyped donors. The study aimed to test whether signatures of past pathogen exposure could be identified by cataloging public T cell receptors. Using immunosequencing, the study profiled T cell repertoires from roughly 650 subjects and related those repertoires to cytomegalovirus serostatus. Along with the approximately 700-subject first cohort, a separate validation cohort of roughly 110 different subjects was used. To predict cytomegalovirus infection status, the study brought together high-throughput TCR immunosequencing, statistical association of individual TCRs with disease status, and machine learning. To study patterns of TCR occurrence, a later analysis re-analyzed previously published TCR beta repertoires from 666 donors and added high-resolution HLA genotyping. Rather than using new phenotypic data, the later analysis identified candidate immune exposures from TCR beta sequences and from how often those sequences occurred across donors. In an earlier analysis of more than 550 of the donors, high-throughput TCR beta sequencing was used to judge whether each TCR beta V gene segment behaved as functional or pseudogenic. Donor age, sex, ethnicity and CMV serostatus were compiled alongside the repertoire data. A later genetic analysis took genome-wide SNP genotypes for about 60% of the roughly 670 donors and used that subset as a discovery cohort. Every repertoire in the discovery cohort had been generated on one and the same sequencing platform. Both class I and class II loci were covered by HLA typing, at four-digit resolution. The number of donors typed differed by locus, with roughly 629-640 for A, B, C, DRB1 and DQB1, more than 500 for DQA1, approximately 570 for DPA1, and 400 to 490 for DPB1. Several DR-DQ haplotypes were handled as single units for association and clustering, since linkage in the cohort was strong. Among 398 genotyped donors of the cohort, an average of approximately 240,000 unique TCR beta nucleotide sequences were sequenced per donor, roughly 20% of them non-productive.

The cohort was made up of under 800 healthy bone marrow donors. Cohort members were all nominally healthy when sampled, although unrecorded immune exposures were likely present. The donor was CMV seropositive and was included in the group of approximately 310 seropositive cohort members. Every donor gave a peripheral blood sample, and the peripheral blood mononuclear cells from that sample were used for TCR beta sequencing. The Qiagen DNeasy Blood Extraction Kit was used to extract genomic DNA from the blood cell samples. Overall study results and their limits: According to the authors, the approach could potentially be generalized to other disease states and immunological phenotypes. Because the 87-base-pair reads could not distinguish some IMGT-functional V segments, including TRBV6-2 and TRBV6-3, those segments were excluded. A further reported finding was that TCR beta sequences accurately predicted the HLA-A and HLA-B alleles for most subjects in the first cohort. According to a later analysis, most CMV-associated TCR beta chains appeared to be HLA-restricted, and the HLA associations seemed to be driven largely by CMV exposure. Assigning TCR associations to individual alleles was difficult when HLA alleles, especially DR and DQ, strongly co-occurred. Across donors, most TCR sequences were observed very rarely, whereas some public TCRs were present in many individuals. Three of the identified cytomegalovirus-associated TCR beta chains were confirmed in vitro to be specific for cytomegalovirus antigens. In an earlier analysis of 587 of the donors, most TCR beta V segments appeared in productive rearrangements about 87% or about 30% of the time, broadly matching IMGT annotations. Because counts were too low, roughly 17 rarely observed V segments, including chromosome 9 orphons, were left out of the earlier analysis of a few hundred of the donors. A group of highly shared sequence variants was considered likely to be a technical artifact of the sequencing pipeline. The only immune exposure information available for the cohort was CMV serostatus. The cohort was sequenced for TCR beta chains only, and without alpha or paired-chain data the features that could be detected were limited. A later analysis found that TCR association rates varied across HLA loci, with DRB1 alleles showing the most associated TCRs and HLA-C alleles the fewest. Compared with equally common non-associated chains, HLA-associated TCR beta chains in a later analysis were more clonally expanded and had lower generation probabilities. Sequencing depth was assumed to be roughly uniform across donors in the presence/absence analyses, though that assumption may not hold. Because HLA typing was unavailable for some donors at each locus, only the typed subset was used in association tests. A later genetic analysis associated a missense DCLRE1C variant with V-gene and J-gene trimming of TCR beta chains, and an independent cohort replicated the association. Linkage disequilibrium might explain the correlated functional status among segregating V segments, but an unknown experimental factor could not be ruled out. A later analysis reported that several top co-occurrence clusters appeared linked to parvovirus B19, influenza, CMV and Epstein-Barr virus. The classifier was reported to diagnose cytomegalovirus status with high specificity and sensitivity in both the original cohort and the validation cohort. In the study, around 160 TCR beta chains were listed as associated with cytomegalovirus. According to a later genetic analysis, donors in an Asian-associated ancestry cluster had fewer N-insertions in productive TCRs than the roughly 660-donor mean. Specific HLA alleles were associated with 15,000 to 20,000 TCR beta sequences at a false discovery rate of 0.05 in a later analysis.

A distance of 16 bases separates the germline ends of V and J, which lose 3 bases and 4 bases respectively. The CDR3 measures 15 amino acids from cysteine to phenylalanine. CDR3 DNA is the only sequence kept; it has 45 bases, read in frame from the first base. CDR1 GTSNPN and CDR2 SVGIG are derived from the germline V gene (reference sequence). Library preparation used the immunoSEQ multiplex PCR assay. For the multiplex PCR, a mixture combining 60 forward primers for TCR Vbeta segments and 13 reverse primers for TCR Jbeta segments was used. The CDR3 region of rearranged TCR beta genes was amplified from genomic DNA by a multiplex PCR assay. On the Illumina HiSeq System, the amplified TCR beta libraries were sequenced as 87-base-pair reads. On the study's bioinformatics: In a later analysis, tens of millions of unique TCR beta chains were counted across the 666 repertoires, and approximately 9.9 million of these chains were shared by at least two donors. A nearest-neighbor algorithm error-corrected the raw reads and collapsed the reads into unique sequences, merging closely related sequences to remove PCR and sequencing errors. Alignment of CDR3 sequences to IMGT reference sequences was used to assign V, D and J gene segments. For a sequence to be retained, a match of at least six nucleotides was required to both a V gene segment and a J gene segment. Rearrangements were classified as productive when the CDR3 lacked stop codons and remained in frame with V and J, and all other rearrangements were classified as non-productive. CDR3 was defined by IMGT convention, running from the second conserved V-encoded cysteine to the conserved J-encoded phenylalanine. Sequences without an unambiguous match to a single V gene segment were excluded from the earlier analysis of a few hundred of the donors. In an earlier analysis of roughly 600 of the donors, a V segment was called functional when productive rearrangements were above 56.7%, and segregating when the standard deviation between donors exceeded 5%. A statistical classification framework was built to diagnose cytomegalovirus status from the catalog of TCR beta chain sequences. A later analysis assigned V and J genes by comparing TCR nucleotide sequences with IMGT/GENE-DB human TR gene sequences. In a later analysis, CDR3 sequences and most-parsimonious VDJ recombination scenarios were assigned using the TCRdist pipeline. In a later analysis, each TCR beta chain was defined by its CDR3 amino acid sequence together with its V-gene family, and reads lacking a unique V-gene family were excluded. As a way to deal with suspected cross-contamination and a sequencing artifact, a later analysis dropped 640 or so nucleotide sequences that were highly shared and had low generation probability. For each public chain, a later analysis derived a clonal expansion index from normalized ranks of inferred template counts within each repertoire. In a later analysis, generation probabilities were computed with a VDJ recombination model fitted to out-of-frame rearrangements, and the resulting probabilities were checked against IGoR. Hypergeometric tests were used in a later analysis to score TCR-TCR, TCR-HLA and TCR-CMV co-occurrence, with a repertoire-size bias correction applied to the TCR pairs. False discovery rates were estimated in a later analysis by permuting HLA or CMV assignments 20 times. A later analysis grouped co-occurring TCRs with DBSCAN, adding TCRdist sequence similarity when clustering within HLA-allele-positive subsets. Co-occurrence clustering excluded repertoires with fewer than 30,000 or more than 120,000 public chains, plus five with anomalous nucleotide sharing. The table was pulled from immuneACCESS by TCRdb, which kept in-frame rearrangements only. Such tables lose some clones; where checked, under half of the loss comes from unresolved V genes, and the rest has no known cause. D and trimming were read from the DNA, whereas the V and J calls and clone size are those reported in that table. This sample is represented by some 180,000 clones; around four fifths of them were singletons. 1.5% to 2% of the sample goes to the ten largest clones.

The chain uses TRBV30 and TRBJ1-5, and perhaps TRBD1 as D gene, on 6 matching bases. Source material: PBMCs. This clonotype was sampled from a man aged 35-49 years in good health and CMV-seropositive. The CDR3 corresponds to CAWSRLDRLNQPQHF. In nucleotides, the sequence is TGTGCCTGGAGCCGATTGGACAGACTAAATCAGCCCCAGCATTTT.